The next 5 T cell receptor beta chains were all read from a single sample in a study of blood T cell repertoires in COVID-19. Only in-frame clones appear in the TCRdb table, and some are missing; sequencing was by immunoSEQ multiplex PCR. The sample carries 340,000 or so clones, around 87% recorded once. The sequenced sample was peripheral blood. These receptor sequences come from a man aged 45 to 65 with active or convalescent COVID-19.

CDR3 sequence (DNA): TGTGCCAGCAGCTGGACTGGAGGCTACGAGCAGTACTTC. It yields the protein CASSWTGGYEQYF. The chain has TRBV7-9 and TRBJ2-7; possible D gene TRBD2, 5 bases. Trimming removed 4 bases from V and 3 bases from J, with 10 bases in between. Germline assignment: CDR1 SEHNR and CDR2 FQNEAQ (reference sequence). The CDR3 spans 13 residues.

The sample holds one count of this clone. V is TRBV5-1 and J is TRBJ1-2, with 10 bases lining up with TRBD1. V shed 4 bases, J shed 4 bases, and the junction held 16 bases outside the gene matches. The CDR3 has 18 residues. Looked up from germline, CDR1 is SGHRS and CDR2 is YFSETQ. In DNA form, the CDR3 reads TGCGCCAGCAGCAGAACGGGAAGCGGACAGGGGGACCCCTATGGCTACACCTTC. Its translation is CASSRTGSGQGDPYGYTF.

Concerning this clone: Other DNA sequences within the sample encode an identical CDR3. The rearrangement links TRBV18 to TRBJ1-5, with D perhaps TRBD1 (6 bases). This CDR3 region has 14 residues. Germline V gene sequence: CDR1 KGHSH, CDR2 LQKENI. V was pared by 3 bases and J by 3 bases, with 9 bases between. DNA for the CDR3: TGTGCCAGCTCACCTTACAGGGACAATCAGCCCCAGCATTTT. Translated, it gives CASSPYRDNQPQHF.

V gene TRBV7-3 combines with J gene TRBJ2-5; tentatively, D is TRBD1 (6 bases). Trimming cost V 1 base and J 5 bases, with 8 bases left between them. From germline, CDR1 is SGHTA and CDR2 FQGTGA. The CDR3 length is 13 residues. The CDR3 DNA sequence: TGTGCCAGCAGCTTAATGGGGGCGGAGACCCAGTACTTC. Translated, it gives CASSLMGAETQYF.

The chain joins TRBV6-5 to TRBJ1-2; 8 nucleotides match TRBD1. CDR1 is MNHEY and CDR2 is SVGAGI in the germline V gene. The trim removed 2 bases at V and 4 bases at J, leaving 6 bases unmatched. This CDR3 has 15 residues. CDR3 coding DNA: TGTGCCAGCAGTTACGGACAGGGAACTGGCTATGGCTACACCTTC. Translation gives CASSYGQGTGYGYTF.